The clone carrying this TCR beta chain was observed a few times. Its antigen is unidentified. The data stem from a study of vaccination and CD4 T cells after COVID-19. At the level of the study: Six males and four females, two Hispanic, made up the convalescents. Post-vaccine specimens were obtained a median roughly 74 days after dose two (range 14 to 241).

Sequencing of cultured CD4+ T cell DNA used the Oncomine TCR Beta short-read assay. It was from cultured CD4+ T cells that genomic DNA was extracted. TCRdb independently ran MiXCR on the PCR reads; one entry per CDR3 protein. The sample lists thousands of distinct CDR3 sequences, 25% to 35% occurring once. Described treatment: roughly 10-day PBMC culture with coronavirus spike peptide pools or control peptides (ViraFEST assay). Unexposed donor CD4+ T cells predated the COVID-19 pandemic, collected 2011-2018. Following expansion of antigen-specific T cells with peptide pools, ViraFEST then sequenced TCRs. Each well received a few million PBMCs, cultured with roughly 9.9 IU/ml IL-2 and 8 to 10 ug/ml peptide pools. The V and J ends lost 0 bases and 0 bases respectively, with 6 bases between them. In germline, CDR1 is MNHNS, CDR2 SASEGT. The CDR3 runs 15 residues.

The rearrangement links TRBV6-1 to TRBJ2-1; D unresolved. Sequencing input: CD4+ T cells from blood, cultured in vitro. This clonotype was obtained from a human donor in good health. CDR3 bases: TGTGCCAGCAGTGAAGCATCGGCCTCCTACAATGAGCAGTTCTTC. This codes for CASSEASASYNEQFF.